This T cell receptor beta chain was captured by sequencing in a study of shared clonotypes between healthy human individuals. Study-wide results and caveats: Researchers found naive subsets generally carried larger estimated richness than memory subsets. The generation probabilities recorded for non-shared clonotypes fell below those of clonotypes shared by all four donors. With few donors, the genetic and exposure-history diversity represented was limited.

CDR3 size: 15 residues. The V gene's germline CDR1 is WSHSY and CDR2 SAAADI. V was shortened by 7 bases and J by 7 bases, with 20 bases between the two germline ends. Selected positively for CCR7 and CD45RO-negative, naive CD8 cells excluded terminally differentiated effector memory CD45RA+ cells. With respect to this clone: Antigen: not known.

Each subset's genomic DNA was split evenly across several immunoSEQ plates. Assay: immunoSEQ multiplex PCR; the TCRdb copy retains only in-frame clones and omits some. The data show around 2.1 million clones, about 93% seen once. The specimen sequenced was naive CD8+ T cells from PBMCs. The TCR was taken from a man aged 18 to 29 in good health. Some clones in this sample may be carry-over from other donors' samples. J is TRBJ2-1 and V is TRBV10-2; tentatively, D is TRBD2 (6 bases). The CDR3 spells CASKIAAPNPNEQFF. CDR3 bases: TGCGCCAGCAAAATAGCGGCACCAAACCCTAATGAGCAGTTCTTC.